This T cell receptor beta chain is from a study of shared clonotypes between healthy human individuals. Positively selected for CCR7, the CD45RO-negative cells used as naive CD8 cells excluded terminally differentiated effector memory CD45RA+ cells. Overall study findings and caveats: Only a few donors were included, so the genetic and exposure-history diversity represented was limited.

On this clone itself: Its specificity is not known.

The V gene's germline CDR1 is SGHRS and CDR2 YFSETQ. V lost 0 bases and J 5 bases, leaving 9 bases between the germline ends. The CDR3 has 13 amino acids. The method was immunoSEQ multiplex PCR; TCRdb's version includes in-frame clones alone and lacks a portion of them. This table holds around 1.9 million clones, roughly 91% found once. This receptor was taken from a man aged 18 to 35 in good health. Some clones in this sample may be carry-over from other donors' samples. The chain has TRBV5-1 and TRBJ2-7; D ambiguous. The source material was naive CD8+ T cells from PBMCs. The CDR3 spells CASSLGQWDEQYF. The CDR3 DNA follows: TGCGCCAGCAGCTTGGGCCAGTGGGACGAGCAGTACTTC.